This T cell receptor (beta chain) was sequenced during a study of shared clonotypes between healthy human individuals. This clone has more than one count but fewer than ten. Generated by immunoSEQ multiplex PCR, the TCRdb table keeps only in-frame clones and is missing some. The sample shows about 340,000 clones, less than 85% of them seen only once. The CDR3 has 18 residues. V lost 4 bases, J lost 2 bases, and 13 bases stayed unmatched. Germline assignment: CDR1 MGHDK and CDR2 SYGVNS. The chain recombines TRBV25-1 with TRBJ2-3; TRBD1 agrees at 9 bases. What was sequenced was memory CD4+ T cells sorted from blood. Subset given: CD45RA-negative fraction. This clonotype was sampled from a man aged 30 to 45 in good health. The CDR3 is CASSGAPIDRGNTDTQYF. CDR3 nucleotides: TGTGCCAGCAGTGGAGCACCTATAGACAGGGGGAACACAGATACGCAGTATTTT.